Below are 26 T cell receptor beta chains sequenced from a single sample in a study of shared clonotypes between healthy human individuals. Assay used: immunoSEQ multiplex PCR; TCRdb lists only in-frame clones, some missing. Of roughly 1,500,000 clones listed, 95% to 99% are singletons. Sequencing was performed on naive CD4+ T cells sorted from blood. The subset was: CD45RA+ positively selected. The receptors here all came from a man younger than 45 in good health.

The chain has TRBV6-4 and TRBJ2-1; the match to TRBD2 covers 14 bases. Trimming removed 7 bases from V and 6 bases from J; junction bases left unmatched: 8. This CDR3 region has 16 residues. Looked up from germline, CDR1 is MRHNA and CDR2 is SNTAGT. The CDR3 loop is CASKLSGTSGSNEQFF. CDR3 sequence (DNA): TGTGCCAGCAAGCTTAGCGGGACTAGCGGGAGCAATGAGCAGTTCTTC.

The rearrangement uses TRBV14 and TRBJ2-7; no clear D. This CDR3 region has 13 residues. With 6 bases removed from V and 7 bases from J, the gap between germline ends came to 16 bases. Germline-derived CDR1 and CDR2 are SGHDN and FVKESK. CDR3 DNA sequence: TGTGCCAGCAGTCTACAGTGGCCTCGTGAGCAGTACTTC. Amino acid sequence: CASSLQWPREQYF.

This clone was observed a single time. At the DNA level, this CDR3 is encoded by other sequences in the same sample as well. The chain has TRBV7-2 and TRBJ2-7, with D perhaps TRBD2 (6 bases). The CDR3 spans 13 residues. Between the trimmed V and J ends, which lost 0 bases and 4 bases, there was a span of 7 bases. The germline V gene encodes CDR1 SGHTA and CDR2 FQGNSA. The CDR3 coding sequence is TGTGCCAGCAGCTTAGCTGGGAGGTACGAGCAGTACTTC. Its translation: CASSLAGRYEQYF.

The V and J genes are TRBV28 and TRBJ2-7; 8 positions agree with TRBD1. The CDR3 is 13 amino acids. From germline, CDR1 is MDHEN and CDR2 SYDVKM. V shed 4 bases and J 6 bases; nucleotides not matched to a gene: 5. DNA for the CDR3: TGTGCCAGCAGTTCTGGGACAGGACTCGAGCAGTACTTC. It is translated as CASSSGTGLEQYF.

The chain has TRBV10-3 and TRBJ2-7; D may be TRBD1 (5 bases). Trimming shortened V by 6 bases and J by 3 bases, and 9 bases separated the two germline ends. The germline V gene encodes CDR1 ENHRY and CDR2 SYGVKD. There are 12 residues in the CDR3. In nucleotides, the CDR3 is TGTGCCATCAGGCCTCAGGGCTACGAGCAGTACTTC. Translating gives CAIRPQGYEQYF.

V gene TRBV10-3 combines with J gene TRBJ2-5; D is ambiguous. The length of the CDR3 is 15 residues. The ends were cut back, 0 bases at V and 0 bases at J, with 8 bases in the middle. Germline lookup yields CDR1 ENHRY and CDR2 SYGVKD. CDR3 coding DNA: TGTGCCATCAGTGAGTCTAGGGCAAACCAAGAGACCCAGTACTTC. Translated: CAISESRANQETQYF.

The chain uses TRBV12-5 and TRBJ2-1; D gene uncertain. Germline values: CDR1 LGHNT, CDR2 FRNRAP. V dropped 4 bases and J dropped 0 bases, with 16 bases sitting between them. The CDR3 contains 17 residues. This CDR3 reads CASGSPLGRSSYNEQFF. CDR3 bases: TGTGCTAGTGGTTCGCCGCTGGGCCGGAGCTCCTACAATGAGCAGTTCTTC.

This clone is a singleton in its sample. The chain links TRBV29-1 to TRBJ1-4; a weak D match, TRBD1 (5 bases). CDR3 length equals 13 residues. V was pared by 7 bases and J by 5 bases, with 14 bases between. From germline, CDR1 is SQVTM and CDR2 ANQGSEA. The CDR3 sequence is CSAAGQKNEKLFF. CDR3 bases: TGCAGCGCCGCGGGGCAAAAGAATGAAAAACTGTTTTTT.

The genes are TRBV25-1 and TRBJ2-5, with TRBD1 matching over 9 bases. The CDR3 loop spans 15 amino acids. Germline V gene data show CDR1 as MGHDK and CDR2 as SYGVNS. V lost 4 bases and J lost 5; bases outside the gene matches: 8. The CDR3 DNA sequence: TGTGCCAGCAGTGGTTTGGGACAGGGTTTGGAGACCCAGTACTTC. It codes for CASSGLGQGLETQYF. The full variable domain, completed using reference TRBV25-1 and TRBJ2-5, is EADIYQTPRYLVIGTGKKITLECSQTMGHDKMYWYQQDPGMELHLIHYSYGVNSTEKGDLSSESTVSRIRTEHFPLTLESARPSHTSQYLCASSGLGQGLETQYFGPGTRLLVL.

Worth noting for this clone: In the same sample, other DNA sequences code for this CDR3. The chain recombines TRBV20-1 with TRBJ2-5; D is unclear. CDR1 and CDR2 (germline): DFQATT, SNEGSKA (reference sequence). The length of the CDR3 is 11 residues. Trimming took off 2 bases at V and 5 bases at J, with 6 bases between the two ends. The CDR3, as DNA: TGCAGTGCTAGAATAGGTGAGACCCAGTACTTC. It codes for CSARIGETQYF.

The V gene is TRBV14, the J gene TRBJ2-1; D is unclear. V gave up 1 base and J gave up 6 bases, with 13 bases separating them. The CDR3 sequence is 15 residues long. Germline V gene lookup returns CDR1 SGHDN and CDR2 FVKESK. The CDR3 reads CASSQGSDNRNEQFF. The CDR3 nucleotides are TGTGCCAGCAGCCAAGGTTCAGACAACCGCAATGAGCAGTTCTTC.

This chain uses TRBV10-3 with TRBJ2-4, with TRBD1 identical over 9 bases. The V and J ends lost 0 bases and 1 base, in that order; junction bases with no gene match: 4. Germline lookup yields CDR1 ENHRY and CDR2 SYGVKD. CDR3 length equals 17 residues. The CDR3 is CAISESTGGLAKNIQYF. CDR3 coding DNA: TGTGCCATCAGTGAGTCGACAGGGGGATTGGCCAAAAACATTCAGTACTTC.

Remarks on this clone: Other DNA variants within this sample encode the same CDR3. V is TRBV18 and J is TRBJ1-3; no clear D gene. The germline V gene has CDR1 KGHSH and CDR2 LQKENI. This CDR3 spans 15 amino acids. With 0 bases removed from V and 0 bases from J, the gap between germline ends came to 6 bases. The DNA of the CDR3 is TGTGCCAGCTCACCACCGTCCACCTCTGGAAACACCATATATTTT. This gives the protein CASSPPSTSGNTIYF.

The chain joins TRBV7-8 to TRBJ2-2; D ambiguous. Per the germline V gene, CDR1 is SGHVS and CDR2 is FQNEAQ. The CDR3 has 17 residues. The V end lost 5 bases, the J end lost 0 bases, and 16 bases lay between the germline ends. CDR3 in DNA: TGTGCCAGCAGCCCTCATAGGTGGGCAACGAACACCGGGGAGCTGTTTTTT. This codes for CASSPHRWATNTGELFF.

The V gene is TRBV19, the J gene TRBJ2-3, with D possibly TRBD1 on 6 matching bases. The V end was cut by 11 bases, the J end by 6 bases, with 18 bases between. CDR1 and CDR2 (germline): LNHDA, SQIVND (reference sequence). CDR3 length: 13 amino acids. The CDR3 spells CAASGAPRDTQYF. DNA of the CDR3: TGTGCCGCCTCAGGGGCTCCCAGGGATACGCAGTATTTT.

The rearrangement links TRBV6-6 to TRBJ2-2, with D perhaps TRBD1 (6 bases). In germline, CDR1 is MNHNY, CDR2 SVGAGI (reference sequence). This CDR3 is 15 amino acids long. V was shortened by 8 bases and J by 3 bases, with 16 bases between the two germline ends. The CDR3 loop reads CASGARGFYTGELFF. The CDR3 bases are TGTGCCAGCGGGGCGAGGGGGTTTTACACCGGGGAGCTGTTTTTT.

The chain links TRBV11-2 to TRBJ2-1; TRBD1 matches at 11 bases. The CDR3 sequence is 19 residues long. The germline V gene has CDR1 SGHAT and CDR2 FQNNGV. Trimming took 5 bases from V and 7 from J; bases not matched to a gene: 19. For the CDR3, the DNA is TGTGCCAGCAGCCCCCTGAGGCAAAGAGGACAGGGGGCGAAGAATGAGCAGTTCTTC. Translation gives CASSPLRQRGQGAKNEQFF.

This clone was seen once. This chain joins TRBV7-3 and TRBJ2-7; D is uncertain. This CDR3 has 12 residues. The germline CDR1 and CDR2 sequences are SGHTA and FQGTGA. V lost 2 bases, J lost 7 bases, and 9 bases lay in between. CDR3 protein: CASSLWGGEQYF. DNA for the CDR3: TGTGCCAGCAGCTTATGGGGTGGGGAGCAGTACTTC.

The chain recombines TRBV6-5 with TRBJ1-3; 8 positions agree with TRBD1. The germline gives CDR1 MNHEY, CDR2 SVGAGI. V dropped 4 bases and J dropped 10; count of bases not matched to a gene: 6. CDR3 length: 13 amino acids. Here the CDR3 reads CASSSQGEGTIYF. The DNA for the CDR3 is TGTGCCAGCAGTTCACAGGGGGAAGGGACCATATATTTT.

This chain uses TRBV28 with TRBJ2-3; 10 bases map to TRBD1. This CDR3 has 17 residues. The germline gives CDR1 MDHEN, CDR2 SYDVKM. The trim removed 10 bases at V and 5 bases at J, leaving 18 bases unmatched. DNA of the CDR3: TGTGCCACCGAGAAAAGAAACCGGGACAGGGGCAAAGATACGCAGTATTTT. Amino acids: CATEKRNRDRGKDTQYF.

The chain carries TRBV5-4 and TRBJ1-1; 8 bases map to TRBD1. Germline CDR1 SGHNT, CDR2 YYREEE (reference sequence). The CDR3 is 13 residues long. Germline trimming cut 3 bases from V and 4 bases from J; bases unmatched to any gene: 2. Here the CDR3 reads CASSSGQGTEAFF. The CDR3 nucleotides read TGTGCCAGCAGCTCCGGACAGGGCACTGAAGCTTTCTTT.

This rearrangement joins TRBV18 to TRBJ2-1; maybe TRBD2 (5 bases). CDR3 length: 15 residues. Per germline, CDR1 KGHSH and CDR2 LQKENI. Deletions cut 2 bases from V and 5 bases from J, with 13 bases between. The CDR3: CASSPTGEPDNEQFF. The CDR3, as DNA: TGTGCCAGCTCACCAACCGGGGAACCCGACAATGAGCAGTTCTTC.

The gene calls are TRBV5-1 and TRBJ2-7, with 7 bases aligning to TRBD1. This CDR3 spans 13 amino acids. From germline, CDR1 is SGHRS and CDR2 YFSETQ. V lost 5 bases to trimming and J lost 6 bases; unmatched junction nucleotides: 8. CDR3 bases: TGCGCCAGCAGTTATACAGGGGACCGCGAGCAGTACTTC. It yields the protein CASSYTGDREQYF.

This chain connects TRBV5-1 to TRBJ2-7; a possible D gene is TRBD2 (9 bases). Looked up from germline, CDR1 is SGHRS and CDR2 is YFSETQ. This CDR3 contains 17 residues. The V and J ends lost 2 bases and 7 bases respectively, with 25 bases between them. CDR3 amino acids: CASSLLAGAARQGEQYF. CDR3 in DNA: TGCGCCAGCAGCTTACTAGCGGGCGCCGCAAGACAGGGGGAGCAGTACTTC.

CDR3 in DNA: TGTGCCAGCAGTTTACGGAGCCCGAACACATACTATGGCTACACCTTC. Encoded protein: CASSLRSPNTYYGYTF. The rearrangement joins TRBV28 to TRBJ1-2; D is ambiguous. The CDR3 is 16 amino acids. Germline-derived CDR1 and CDR2 are MDHEN and SYDVKM. Trimming removed 2 bases at V and 3 bases at J, with 16 bases between.

The rearrangement joins TRBV6-1 to TRBJ2-7; the D call may be TRBD1 or TRBD2 (5 bases each). The germline V gene has CDR1 MNHNS and CDR2 SASEGT. The CDR3 covers 13 residues. The V end lost 8 bases, the J end lost 2 bases, and 13 bases lay between the germline ends. DNA of the CDR3: TGTGCCAGCGATACCGGGACCCCCTACGAGCAGTACTTC. This translates into CASDTGTPYEQYF.